This T cell receptor beta chain was obtained from a study of OX40 agonist ivuxolimab in advanced cancers. Whole-study context: Each dose-escalation patient presented with hepatocellular carcinoma, melanoma, renal cell or head and neck cancer. Age averaged about 60 years (range about 20 to 80), and around 78% were male. Study results and caveats: Expanded clones tended on average to be more numerous among CD8+ T cells than CD4+. Expanded peripheral T cells had an undetermined antigen specificity.

Points on this clone: What it recognizes is unknown.

TCRdb keeps only in-frame clones here, not all; method: immunoSEQ multiplex PCR. The sample holds about 46,000 clones; less than 90% are singletons and the top ten take over 50%. The CDR3 extends over 16 amino acids. V shed 2 bases and J 4 bases; nucleotides not matched to a gene: 6. Germline values: CDR1 MNHNY, CDR2 SVGAGI (reference sequence). Material: CD4+ or CD8+ T cells sorted from blood, obtained in a trial of the OX40 agonist ivuxolimab. This receptor was obtained from an adult with an advanced solid tumor such as melanoma, head and neck, liver or kidney cancer. V gene TRBV6-6 combines with J gene TRBJ2-2, with 8 bases aligning to TRBD2. The CDR3 region is CASSYPSGRGTGELFF. The CDR3 coding sequence is TGTGCCAGCAGTTACCCGAGCGGGAGAGGCACCGGGGAGCTGTTTTTT.